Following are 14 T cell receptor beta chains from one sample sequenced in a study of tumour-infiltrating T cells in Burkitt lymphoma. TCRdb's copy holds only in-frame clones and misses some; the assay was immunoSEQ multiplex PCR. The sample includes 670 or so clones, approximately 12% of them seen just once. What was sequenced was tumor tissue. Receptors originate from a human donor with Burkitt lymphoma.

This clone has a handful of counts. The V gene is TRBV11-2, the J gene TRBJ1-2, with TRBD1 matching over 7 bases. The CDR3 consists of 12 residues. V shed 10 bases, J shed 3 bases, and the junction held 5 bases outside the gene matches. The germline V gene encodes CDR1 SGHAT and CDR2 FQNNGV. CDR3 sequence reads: CAIAQGYYGYTF. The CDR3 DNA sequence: TGTGCCATAGCACAGGGGTACTATGGCTACACCTTC.

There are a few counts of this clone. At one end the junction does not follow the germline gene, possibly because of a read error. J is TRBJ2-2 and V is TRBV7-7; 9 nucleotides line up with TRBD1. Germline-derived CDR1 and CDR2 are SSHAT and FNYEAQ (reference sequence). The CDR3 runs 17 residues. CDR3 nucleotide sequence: TGTGCTAGCAGCCAGAGGGGACAGGGCCCGGGCACCGGGGAGTTGTTTTTT. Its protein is CASSQRGQGPGTGELFF.

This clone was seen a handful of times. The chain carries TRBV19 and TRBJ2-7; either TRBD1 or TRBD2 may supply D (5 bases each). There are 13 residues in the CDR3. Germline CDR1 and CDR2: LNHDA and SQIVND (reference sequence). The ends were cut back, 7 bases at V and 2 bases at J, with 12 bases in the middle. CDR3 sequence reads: CASKGRQTYEQYF. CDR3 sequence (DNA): TGTGCCAGTAAAGGGAGACAGACCTACGAGCAGTACTTC. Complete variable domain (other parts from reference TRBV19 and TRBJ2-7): DGGITQSPKYLFRKEGQNVTLSCEQNLNHDAMYWYRQDPGQGLRLIYYSQIVNDFQKGDIAEGYSVSREKKESFPLTVTSAQKNPTAFYLCASKGRQTYEQYFGPGTRLTVT.

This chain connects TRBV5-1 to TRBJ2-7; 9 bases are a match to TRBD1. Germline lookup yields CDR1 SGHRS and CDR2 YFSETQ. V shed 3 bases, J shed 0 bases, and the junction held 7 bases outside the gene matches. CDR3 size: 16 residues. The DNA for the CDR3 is TGCGCCAGCAGCTCGATCTCGGACAGGGGCTCCTACGAGCAGTACTTC. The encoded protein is CASSSISDRGSYEQYF.

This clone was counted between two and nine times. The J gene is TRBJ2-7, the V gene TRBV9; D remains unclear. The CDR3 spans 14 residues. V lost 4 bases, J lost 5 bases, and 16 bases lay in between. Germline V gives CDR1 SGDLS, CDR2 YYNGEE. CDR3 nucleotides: TGTGCCAGCAGCCCGCCGGGCCTACGGCACGAGCAGTACTTC. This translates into CASSPPGLRHEQYF.

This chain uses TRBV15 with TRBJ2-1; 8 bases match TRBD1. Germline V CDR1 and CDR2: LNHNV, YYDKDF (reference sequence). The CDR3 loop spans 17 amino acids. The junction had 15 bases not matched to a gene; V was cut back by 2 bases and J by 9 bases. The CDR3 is CATSRSMGQESISEQFF. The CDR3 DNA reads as TGTGCCACCAGCAGATCCATGGGACAGGAGAGTATCAGTGAGCAGTTCTTC.

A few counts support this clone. DNA of the CDR3: TGTGCCAGCAGTTTTATAGGGGGCGGTCAGCCCCAGCATTTT. Protein product: CASSFIGGGQPQHF. The rearrangement links TRBV27 to TRBJ1-5, with 7 bases that match TRBD1. The CDR3 totals 14 residues. Germline values: CDR1 MNHEY, CDR2 SMNVEV (reference sequence). V shed 3 bases, J shed 6 bases, and the junction held 5 bases outside the gene matches.

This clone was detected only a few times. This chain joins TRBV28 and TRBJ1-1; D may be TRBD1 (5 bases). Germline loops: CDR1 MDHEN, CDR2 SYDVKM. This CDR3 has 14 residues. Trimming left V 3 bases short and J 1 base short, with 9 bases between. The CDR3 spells CASSFSGTNTEAFF. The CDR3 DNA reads TGTGCCAGCAGTTTCTCGGGGACGAACACTGAAGCTTTCTTT. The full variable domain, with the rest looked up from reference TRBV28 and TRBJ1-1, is DVKVTQSSRYLVKRTGEKVFLECVQDMDHENMFWYRQDPGLGLRLIYFSYDVKMKEKGDIPEGYSVSREKKERFSLILESASTNQTSMYLCASSFSGTNTEAFFGQGTRLTVV.

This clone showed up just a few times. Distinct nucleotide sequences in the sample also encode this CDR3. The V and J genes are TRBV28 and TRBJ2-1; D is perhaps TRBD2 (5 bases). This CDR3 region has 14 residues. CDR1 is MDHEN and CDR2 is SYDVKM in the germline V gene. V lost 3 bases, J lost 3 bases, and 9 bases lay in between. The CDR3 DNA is TGTGCCAGCAGTTTCTCCGGGGACTACAATGAGCAGTTCTTC. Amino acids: CASSFSGDYNEQFF.

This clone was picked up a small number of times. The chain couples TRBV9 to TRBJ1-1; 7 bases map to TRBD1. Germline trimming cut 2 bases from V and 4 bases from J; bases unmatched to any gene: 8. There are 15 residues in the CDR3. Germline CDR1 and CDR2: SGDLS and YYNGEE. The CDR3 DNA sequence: TGTGCCAGCAGCGTCGGCAGGGGGATGAGCACTGAAGCTTTCTTT. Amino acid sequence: CASSVGRGMSTEAFF.

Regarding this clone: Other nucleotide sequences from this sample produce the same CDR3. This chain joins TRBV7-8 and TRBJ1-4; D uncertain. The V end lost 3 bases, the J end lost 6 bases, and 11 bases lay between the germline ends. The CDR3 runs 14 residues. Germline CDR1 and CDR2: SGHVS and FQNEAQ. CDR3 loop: CASSFGTDYEKLFF. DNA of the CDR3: TGTGCCAGCAGCTTTGGAACAGACTATGAAAAACTGTTTTTT.

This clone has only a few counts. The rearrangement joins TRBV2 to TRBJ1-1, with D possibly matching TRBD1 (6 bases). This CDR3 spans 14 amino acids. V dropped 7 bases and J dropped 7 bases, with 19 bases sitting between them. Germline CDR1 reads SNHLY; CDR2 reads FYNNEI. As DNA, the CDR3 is TGTGCCAGCATAGGGGGGGCGAGGGCTAGTGAAGCTTTCTTT. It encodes CASIGGARASEAFF.

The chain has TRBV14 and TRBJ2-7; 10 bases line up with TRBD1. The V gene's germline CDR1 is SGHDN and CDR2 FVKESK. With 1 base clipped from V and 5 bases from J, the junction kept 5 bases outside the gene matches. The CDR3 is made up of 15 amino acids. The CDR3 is CASSQVGDRGHEQYF. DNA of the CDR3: TGTGCCAGCAGCCAAGTGGGGGACAGGGGCCACGAGCAGTACTTC. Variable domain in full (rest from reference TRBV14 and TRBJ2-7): EAGVTQFPSHSVIEKGQTVTLRCDPISGHDNLYWYRRVMGKEIKFLLHFVKESKQDESGMPNNRFLAERTGGTYSTLKVQPAELEDSGVYFCASSQVGDRGHEQYFGPGTRLTVT.

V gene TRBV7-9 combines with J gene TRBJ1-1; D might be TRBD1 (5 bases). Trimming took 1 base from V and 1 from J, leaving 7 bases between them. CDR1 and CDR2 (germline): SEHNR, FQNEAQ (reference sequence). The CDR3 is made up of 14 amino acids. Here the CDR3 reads CASSLGQPNTEAFF. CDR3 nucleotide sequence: TGTGCCAGCAGCTTAGGACAGCCGAACACTGAAGCTTTCTTT.